These 5 T cell receptor beta chains share one sample of origin, sequenced in a study of cytomegalovirus exposure and HLA in healthy donors. The study ran its PCR with 60 Vbeta and 13 Jbeta primers. Clones were sequenced by immunoSEQ multiplex PCR, and TCRdb holds only the in-frame ones, with some missing. This table holds roughly 100,000 clones, about an eighth found once. The sample taken for sequencing was PBMCs. The receptors were sampled from a man between 40 and 49 years old in good health and CMV-seropositive.

The chain employs TRBV18 and TRBJ2-3; TRBD2 matches 8 bases. Germline loops: CDR1 KGHSH, CDR2 LQKENI. CDR3 length: 17 amino acids. The ends lost 4 bases at V and 1 base at J; junction bases unmatched: 10. The CDR3 spells CASSRATSGGGTDTQYF. The CDR3 DNA follows: TGTGCCAGCTCACGCGCTACTAGCGGCGGTGGCACAGATACGCAGTATTTT.

The J gene is TRBJ2-7, the V gene TRBV10-1; a weak D match, TRBD1 (5 bases). V was trimmed by 2 bases and J by 6 bases, leaving 11 bases between them. Germline V CDR1 and CDR2: WNHNN, SYGVQD (reference sequence). The CDR3 runs to 13 residues. CDR3 sequence: CASSEPGSAEQYF. In DNA form, the CDR3 reads TGCGCCAGCAGTGAGCCAGGGTCCGCCGAGCAGTACTTC.

The V call is TRBV5-6, the J call TRBJ2-2, with D hard to call. Trimming stripped 3 bases from V and 0 bases from J, with 12 bases between. CDR1 and CDR2 from the germline V gene are SGHDT and YYEEEE. The CDR3 length is 16 residues. The CDR3 region is CASSSRRVANTGELFF. The DNA for the CDR3 is TGTGCCAGCAGCTCTCGTCGGGTCGCGAACACCGGGGAGCTGTTTTTT.

The chain is built from TRBV19 and TRBJ1-2; 9 bases align to TRBD1. This CDR3 is 14 amino acids long. J lost 4 bases, V lost 5 bases, and 5 bases had no gene match. CDR1 and CDR2 from the germline V gene are LNHDA and SQIVND (reference sequence). For the CDR3, the DNA is TGTGCCAGTAGTGTCACAGGGGGCACCTATGGCTACACCTTC. It codes for CASSVTGGTYGYTF.

This clone was recorded a few times. V is TRBV6-5 and J is TRBJ1-2; a possible D gene is TRBD1 (5 bases). The CDR3 totals 13 residues. Trimming stripped 5 bases from V and 4 bases from J, with 11 bases between. Germline lookup yields CDR1 MNHEY and CDR2 SVGAGI. Here the CDR3 reads CASSTRGGYGYTF. The CDR3 bases are TGTGCCAGCAGTACGCGGGGGGGCTATGGCTACACCTTC.